The T cell receptor beta chain under discussion was sequenced for a study of T cell responses to AZD1222 COVID-19 vaccine. Measured with immunoSEQ multiplex PCR; TCRdb has only the in-frame clones, and not every one. The sample shows 160,000 or so clones, about 90% of them seen only once. Details on this clone: Its antigen is undetermined.

General study results and limits: It was only after the peak T cell response that any repertoires were sampled. The study found vaccine-associated CD4 TCRs spanning spike, dominant at 160-218 and 743-854. Reports say nearly half of spike-specific TCRs go after unmutated variant regions.

This receptor was obtained from an adult who received the AZD1222 COVID-19 vaccine. Material: peripheral blood, obtained 28 days after the second AZD1222 dose.

The CDR3 sequence: CASSRQGFGNQPQHF. The CDR3, as DNA: TGTGCCAGTAGCCGACAGGGGTTCGGCAATCAGCCCCAGCATTTT. J is TRBJ1-5 and V is TRBV19, with 8 bases matching TRBD1. V trimming: 6 bases; J trimming: 2 bases; junction bases outside the gene matches: 6. The CDR3 consists of 15 residues. Per the germline V gene, CDR1 is LNHDA and CDR2 is SQIVND (reference sequence).